The source of this T cell receptor beta chain is a study of T cells expressing NK-cell markers. Study context: The eight sequenced donors comprised seven who were HCMV-seropositive and one who was seronegative. Notes on the study in general: Top CD8+ clonotypes included the dominant CD3+CD56+NKG2C+ clonotypes in a handful of donors. These same clonotypes (in a few donors) also led the CD3+CD56-NKG2C+ fraction.

Comments on this clonotype: Its antigen is not identified.

CDR1 is DFQATT, CDR2 SNEGSKA, per germline (reference sequence). The CDR3 has 15 residues. TCRdb reprocessed the 5' RACE reads, keeping one entry per CDR3 protein, no DNA. The sample has 400,000 or so distinct CDR3 sequences. This clonotype originated in a woman between 45 and 60 years old in good health. The sequenced sample consisted of blood T cells: a sorted CD56 or NKG2C T cell subset, CD4+ or CD8+ T cells, or bulk PBMC T cells (not recorded which). V gene TRBV20-1 combines with J gene TRBJ2-1; the TCRdb call, TRBD2, lacks DNA for checking. The CDR3 sequence is CSAHRLAGSDNEQFF.